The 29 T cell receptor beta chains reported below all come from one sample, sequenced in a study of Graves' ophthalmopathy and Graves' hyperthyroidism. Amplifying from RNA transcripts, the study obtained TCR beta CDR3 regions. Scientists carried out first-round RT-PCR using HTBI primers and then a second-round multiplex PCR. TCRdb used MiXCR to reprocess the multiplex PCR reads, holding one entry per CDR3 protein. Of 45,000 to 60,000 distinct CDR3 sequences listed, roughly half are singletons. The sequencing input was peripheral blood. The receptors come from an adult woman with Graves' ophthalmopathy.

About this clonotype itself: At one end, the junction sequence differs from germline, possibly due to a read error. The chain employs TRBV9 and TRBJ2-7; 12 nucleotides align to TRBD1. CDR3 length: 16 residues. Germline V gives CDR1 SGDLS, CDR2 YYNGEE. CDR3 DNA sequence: TGTGCCAGCAGTGTAGGGGAGGGACAGGGGGCGGGCGAGCAGTACTTC. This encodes CASSVGEGQGAGEQYF.

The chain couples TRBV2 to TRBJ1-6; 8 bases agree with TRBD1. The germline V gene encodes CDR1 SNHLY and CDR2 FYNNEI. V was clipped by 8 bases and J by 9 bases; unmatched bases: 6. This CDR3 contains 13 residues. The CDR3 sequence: CASVGQGTSPLHF. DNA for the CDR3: TGTGCCAGCGTCGGACAGGGAACTTCACCCCTCCACTTT.

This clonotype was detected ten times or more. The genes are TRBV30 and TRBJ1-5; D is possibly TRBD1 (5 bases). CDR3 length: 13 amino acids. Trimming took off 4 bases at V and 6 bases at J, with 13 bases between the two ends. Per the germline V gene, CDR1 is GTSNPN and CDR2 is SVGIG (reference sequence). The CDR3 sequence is CAWNRGDSQPQHF. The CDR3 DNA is TGTGCCTGGAACCGAGGGGATAGTCAGCCCCAGCATTTT.

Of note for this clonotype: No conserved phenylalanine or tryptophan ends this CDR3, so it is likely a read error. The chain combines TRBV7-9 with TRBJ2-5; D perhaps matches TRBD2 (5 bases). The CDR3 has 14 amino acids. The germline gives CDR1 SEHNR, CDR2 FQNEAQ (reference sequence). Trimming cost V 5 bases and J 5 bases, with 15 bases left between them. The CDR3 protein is CASSGRASRETQYS. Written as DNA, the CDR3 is TGTGCCAGCAGCGGACGGGCTAGCAGGGAGACCCAGTACTCC.

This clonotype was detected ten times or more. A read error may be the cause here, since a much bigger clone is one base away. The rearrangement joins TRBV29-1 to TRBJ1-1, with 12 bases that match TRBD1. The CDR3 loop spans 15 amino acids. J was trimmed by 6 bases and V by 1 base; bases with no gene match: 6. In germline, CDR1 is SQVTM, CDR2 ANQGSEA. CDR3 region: CSVEGVGQGAPEAFF. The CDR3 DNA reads TGCAGCGTTGAAGGAGTGGGACAGGGGGCACCTGAAGCTTTCTTT.

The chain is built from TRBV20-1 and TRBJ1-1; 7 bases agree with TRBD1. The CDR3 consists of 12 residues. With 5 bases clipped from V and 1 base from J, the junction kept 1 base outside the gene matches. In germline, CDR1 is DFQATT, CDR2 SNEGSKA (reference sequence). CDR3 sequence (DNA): TGCAGTGCTGGGACAGCGAACACTGAAGCTTTCTTT. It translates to CSAGTANTEAFF.

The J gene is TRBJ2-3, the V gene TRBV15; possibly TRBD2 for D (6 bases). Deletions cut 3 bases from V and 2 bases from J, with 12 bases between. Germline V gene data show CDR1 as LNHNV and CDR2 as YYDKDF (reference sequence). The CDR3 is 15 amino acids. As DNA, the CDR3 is TGTGCCACCAGCAGCTCCCGGGACTCCACAGATACGCAGTATTTT. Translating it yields CATSSSRDSTDTQYF.

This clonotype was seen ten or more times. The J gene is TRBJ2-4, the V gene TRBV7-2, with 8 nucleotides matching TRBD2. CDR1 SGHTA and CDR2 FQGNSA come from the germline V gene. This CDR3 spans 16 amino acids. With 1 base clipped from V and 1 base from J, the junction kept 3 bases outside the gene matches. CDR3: CASSLGSGIAKNIQYF. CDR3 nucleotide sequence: TGTGCCAGCAGCTTAGGTAGCGGGATTGCCAAAAACATTCAGTACTTC.

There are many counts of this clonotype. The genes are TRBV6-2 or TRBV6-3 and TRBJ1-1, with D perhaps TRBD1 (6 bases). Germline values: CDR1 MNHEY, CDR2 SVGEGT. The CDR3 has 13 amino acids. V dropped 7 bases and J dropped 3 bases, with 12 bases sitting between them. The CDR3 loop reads CASNTQGDTEAFF. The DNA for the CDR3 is TGTGCCAGCAACACACAGGGAGACACTGAAGCTTTCTTT.

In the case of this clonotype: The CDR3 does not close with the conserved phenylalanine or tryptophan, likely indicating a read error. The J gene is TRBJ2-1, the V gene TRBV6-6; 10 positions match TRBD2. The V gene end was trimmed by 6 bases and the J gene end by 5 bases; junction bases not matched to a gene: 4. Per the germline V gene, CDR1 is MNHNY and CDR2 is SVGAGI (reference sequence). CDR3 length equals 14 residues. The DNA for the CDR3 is TGTGCCAGCAGGCCCGGGACTAGCGACAATGAGCAGTTCTCT. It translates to CASRPGTSDNEQFS.

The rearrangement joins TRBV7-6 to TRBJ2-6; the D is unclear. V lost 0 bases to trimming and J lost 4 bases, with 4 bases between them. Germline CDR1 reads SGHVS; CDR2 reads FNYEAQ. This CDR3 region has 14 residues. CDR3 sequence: CASSLAGGANVLTF. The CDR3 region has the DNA TGTGCCAGCAGCTTAGCCGGAGGGGCCAACGTCCTGACTTTC.

CDR3 DNA sequence: TGTGCCAGCAGCTTAGGGTCCGAACGAGAACTGTTTTTT. Amino acid sequence: CASSLGSERELFF. The V call is TRBV7-9, the J call TRBJ1-4; D not certain. Germline loops: CDR1 SEHNR, CDR2 FQNEAQ (reference sequence). Trimming shortened V by 1 base and J by 12 bases, and 12 bases separated the two germline ends. This CDR3 is 13 amino acids long.

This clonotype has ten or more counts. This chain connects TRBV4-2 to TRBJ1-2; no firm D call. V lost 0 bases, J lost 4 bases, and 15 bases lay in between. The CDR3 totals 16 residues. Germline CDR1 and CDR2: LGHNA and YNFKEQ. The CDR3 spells CASSQDLAGSSYGYTF. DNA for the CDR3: TGTGCCAGCAGCCAAGATTTGGCGGGGTCGAGCTATGGCTACACCTTC.

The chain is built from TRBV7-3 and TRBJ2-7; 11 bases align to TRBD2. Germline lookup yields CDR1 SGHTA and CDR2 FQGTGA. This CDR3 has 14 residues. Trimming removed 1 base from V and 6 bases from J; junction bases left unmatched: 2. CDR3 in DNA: TGTGCCAGCAGCTTAAACGGACTAGCGGGCGAGCAGTACTTC. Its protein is CASSLNGLAGEQYF.

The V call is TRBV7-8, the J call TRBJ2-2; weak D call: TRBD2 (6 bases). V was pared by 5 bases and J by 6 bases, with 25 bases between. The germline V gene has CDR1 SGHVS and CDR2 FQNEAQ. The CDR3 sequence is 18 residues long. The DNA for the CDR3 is TGTGCCAGCAGCCCACTCTTTCTGGGACGGGGGTTATCCGGGGAGCTGTTTTTT. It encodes CASSPLFLGRGLSGELFF.

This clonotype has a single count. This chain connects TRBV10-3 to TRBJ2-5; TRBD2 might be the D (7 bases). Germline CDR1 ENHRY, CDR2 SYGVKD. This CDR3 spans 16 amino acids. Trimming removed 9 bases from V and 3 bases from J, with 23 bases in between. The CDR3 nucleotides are TGTGCCATGCGACCTGGGGGGGGCGGGGCCAAAGAGACCCAGTACTTC. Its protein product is CAMRPGGGGAKETQYF.

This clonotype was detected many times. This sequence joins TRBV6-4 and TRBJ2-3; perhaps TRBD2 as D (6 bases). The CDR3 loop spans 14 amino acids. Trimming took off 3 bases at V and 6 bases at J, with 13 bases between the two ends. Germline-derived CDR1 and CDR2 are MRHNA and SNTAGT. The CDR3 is CASSEGAEGDTQYF. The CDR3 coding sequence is TGTGCCAGCAGTGAGGGAGCGGAGGGGGATACGCAGTATTTT.

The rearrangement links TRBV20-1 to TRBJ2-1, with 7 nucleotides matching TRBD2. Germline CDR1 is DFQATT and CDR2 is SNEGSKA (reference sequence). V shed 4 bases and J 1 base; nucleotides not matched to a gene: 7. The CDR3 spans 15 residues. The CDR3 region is CSANERGLSYNEQFF. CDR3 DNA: TGCAGTGCTAACGAGCGGGGCCTATCCTACAATGAGCAGTTCTTC.

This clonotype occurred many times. CDR3 sequence (DNA): TGTGCCAGCAGCGTGACTCCTGGGCCTGAAAAACTGTTTTTT. It translates to CASSVTPGPEKLFF. This sequence joins TRBV7-2 and TRBJ1-4; D is unresolved. This CDR3 region has 14 residues. Germline V gene lookup returns CDR1 SGHTA and CDR2 FQGNSA. Trimming shortened V by 5 bases and J by 7 bases, and 14 bases separated the two germline ends.

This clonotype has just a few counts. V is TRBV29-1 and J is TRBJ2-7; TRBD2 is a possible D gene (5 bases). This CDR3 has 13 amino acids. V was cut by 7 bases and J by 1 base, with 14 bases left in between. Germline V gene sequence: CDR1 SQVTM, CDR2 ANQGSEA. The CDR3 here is CSASTRESYEQYF. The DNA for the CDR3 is TGCAGCGCTTCTACAAGGGAGTCCTACGAGCAGTACTTC.

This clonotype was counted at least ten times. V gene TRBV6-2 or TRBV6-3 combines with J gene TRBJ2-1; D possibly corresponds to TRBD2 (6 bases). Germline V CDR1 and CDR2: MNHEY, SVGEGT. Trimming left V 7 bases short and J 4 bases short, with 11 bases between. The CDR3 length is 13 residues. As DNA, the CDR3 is TGTGCCAGCAAAGGCGGGGTTTACAATGAGCAGTTCTTC. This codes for CASKGGVYNEQFF.

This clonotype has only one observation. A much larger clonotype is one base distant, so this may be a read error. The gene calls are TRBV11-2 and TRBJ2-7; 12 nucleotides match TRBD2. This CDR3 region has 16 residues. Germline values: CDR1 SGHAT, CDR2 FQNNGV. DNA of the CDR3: TGTGCCGGCAGCCCAACTCAGACTAGCGGGAGTTACGAGCAGTACTTC. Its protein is CAGSPTQTSGSYEQYF.

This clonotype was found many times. Here the CDR3 DNA reads TGTGCCAGCACCCTTGGGCCCCAGCATTTT. Translated, it gives CASTLGPQHF. The chain carries TRBV11-2 and TRBJ1-5; D is ambiguous. Germline lookup yields CDR1 SGHAT and CDR2 FQNNGV. The CDR3 contains 10 residues. The V end was cut by 7 bases, the J end by 9 bases, with 7 bases between.

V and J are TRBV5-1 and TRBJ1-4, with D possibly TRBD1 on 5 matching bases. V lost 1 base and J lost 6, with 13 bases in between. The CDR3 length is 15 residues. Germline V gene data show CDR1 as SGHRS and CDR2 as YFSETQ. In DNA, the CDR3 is TGCGCCAGCAGCTTGAGTCGGGGGACGGATGAAAAACTGTTTTTT. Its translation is CASSLSRGTDEKLFF.

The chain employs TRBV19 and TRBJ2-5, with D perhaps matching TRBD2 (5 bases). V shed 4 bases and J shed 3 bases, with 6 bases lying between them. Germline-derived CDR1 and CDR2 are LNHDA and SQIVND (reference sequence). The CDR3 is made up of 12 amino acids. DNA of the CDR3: TGTGCCAGTAGTACCGGGAAAGAGACCCAGTACTTC. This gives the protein CASSTGKETQYF.

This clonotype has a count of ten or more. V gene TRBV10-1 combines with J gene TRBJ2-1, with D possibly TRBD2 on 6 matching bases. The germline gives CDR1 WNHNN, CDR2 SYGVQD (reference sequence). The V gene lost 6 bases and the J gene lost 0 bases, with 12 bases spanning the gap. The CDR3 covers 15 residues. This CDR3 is CASRGTPSSYNEQFF. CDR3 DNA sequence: TGCGCCAGCAGAGGGACTCCGAGCTCCTACAATGAGCAGTTCTTC.

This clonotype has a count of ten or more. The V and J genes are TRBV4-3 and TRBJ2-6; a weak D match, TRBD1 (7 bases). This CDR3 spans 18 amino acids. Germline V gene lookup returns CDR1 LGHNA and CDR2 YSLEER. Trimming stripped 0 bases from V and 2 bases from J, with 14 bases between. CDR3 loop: CASSQDSGGLTGANVLTF. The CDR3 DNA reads TGCGCCAGCAGCCAAGATTCAGGGGGGTTGACTGGGGCCAACGTCCTGACTTTC.

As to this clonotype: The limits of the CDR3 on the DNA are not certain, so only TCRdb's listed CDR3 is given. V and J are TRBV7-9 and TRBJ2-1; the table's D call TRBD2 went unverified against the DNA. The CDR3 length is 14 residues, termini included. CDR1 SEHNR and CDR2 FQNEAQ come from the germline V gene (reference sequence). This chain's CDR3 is CAICSARPSSEQFF.

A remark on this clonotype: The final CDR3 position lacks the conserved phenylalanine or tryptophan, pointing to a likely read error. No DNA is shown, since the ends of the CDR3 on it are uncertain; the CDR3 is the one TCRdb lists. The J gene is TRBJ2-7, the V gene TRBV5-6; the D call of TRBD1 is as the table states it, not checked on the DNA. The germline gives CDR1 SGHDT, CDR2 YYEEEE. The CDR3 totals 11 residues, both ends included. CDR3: CASSPYRAAVQ.